A single T cell receptor (beta chain) is shown here with its context. The sample holds a few counts of this clonotype. It lacks a known antigen. Base qualities are not at hand, and no much larger clone is one base apart. These data come from a study of T-cell memory formation after mild COVID-19 (dated by TCRdb to the early 2020s). As for the study more broadly: TCR sequence clusters from the two donors were largely donor specific. Longitudinal TCRalpha and TCRbeta repertoire sequencing tracked T-cell clones expanding and contracting after mild COVID-19 in a couple of donors. The cohort comprised two young, previously healthy adult volunteers, one female and one male. The paper's findings and limits, for the study overall: Balanced CD4/CD8 phenotypes were observed for clones contracting from day 15 to 85, whereas a bias towards CD4+ was observed for a second wave of clones expanding from day 15 to 37. The study covered only two mild cases, and larger cohorts including severe cases with pre-infection samples were considered necessary. Contracting CD4+ clones appeared mostly in the CM and EM memory subsets, whereas CD8+ clones were enriched in EMRA. Some responding clones were found in pre-infection memory, which suggests that pre-existing cross-reactive memory T cells took part in the SARS-CoV-2 response. Whether the second-wave clones peaking on day 37 were SARS-CoV-2 specific was not confirmed.

Ficoll-Paque density gradient centrifugation was the method used to isolate PBMCs. The data were produced on an Illumina NovaSeq 6000. TCRalpha and TCRbeta cDNA libraries were constructed by 5'RACE with constant-segment primers, with sample barcodes and unique molecular identifiers being introduced. Trizol reagent was used to extract RNA from every sample. Amplification of the libraries took two PCR steps, and the second step added a second sample barcode plus Illumina TruSeq adapters. Libraries were sequenced on an Illumina NovaSeq with 2 x 150 bp paired-end reads. The paper's data handling went like this. With migec v1.2.7, reads were demultiplexed and then collapsed into UMI-guided consensus sequences. Using mixcr v2.1.11, UMI consensuses were aligned to TRA and TRB V and J templates and then assembled into clonotypes. Clonotypes were classified as expanded or contracted when called significant by both edgeR and NoisET, with noise models trained on biological replicates. edgeR calls used a false discovery rate-adjusted p below 0.01 and a log2 fold-change threshold of 1. As an exploratory analysis of dynamics, max-normalized trajectories of the 1000 most abundant clonotypes were examined with PCA combined with hierarchical clustering. The CD4 or CD8 phenotype of responding clones was assigned using the separately sequenced CD4+ and CD8+ repertoires. The public sequencing data were trimmed at Q25 with fastp and processed into clonotypes with MiXCR by TCRdb, which kept only in-frame beta chains. Rows with a matching CDR3 protein are joined into one entry that keeps the most common DNA and genes. Clone size and V and J calls follow TCRdb, not the original study. For this sample the table gives some 340,000 distinct CDR3 sequences, of which 10% to 15% were detected only once. About 21% of the sample belongs to the ten largest clones.

The CDR3 measures 12 amino acids from cysteine to phenylalanine. CDR3 DNA is the only sequence kept; it has 36 bases, read in frame from the first base. The junction carries 15 bases between V and J, which are trimmed by 3 bases and 15 bases respectively. The germline V gene encodes CDR1 KGHSY and CDR2 FQNENV. The V gene is TRBV16 and the J gene is TRBJ2-1; the D gene is perhaps TRBD1, on 6 matching bases. Specimen: PBMCs or a T cell subset sorted from them (not recorded which). The clonotype comes from a man between 18 and 29 years old who had mild COVID-19 (a few samples of this study predate the infection). The sample titles of this study are shuffled in the database, so cell type and time point are left out; the donor was told from shared clones. The encoded CDR3 is CASSQGPGVRFF. The nucleotide sequence reads as follows: TGTGCCAGCAGCCAGGGGCCAGGGGTTCGGTTCTTC.